This TCR beta chain was sequenced during a study of regulatory T cells in long-lasting Graves disease. Study information: The antithyroid drugs taken by newly diagnosed Graves' patients had been used for under 3 months.

Construction of TCR beta libraries relied on iRepertoire HTBI primers and on Arm-PCR targeting CDR3 regions. MiXCR was run by TCRdb on the multiplex PCR reads, yielding one entry per CDR3 protein. The sample yields 200,000 to 250,000 distinct CDR3 sequences, approximately 19% seen once. This clonotype has a count of ten or more. Time point meaning: newly diagnosed GD, antithyroid drugs for less than 3 months. From RNA extracted from PBMCs, the TCR library was made. V was trimmed by 3 bases and J by 0 bases, leaving 12 bases between them. Germline CDR1 DFQATT, CDR2 SNEGSKA (reference sequence). This CDR3 spans 15 amino acids. This sample was also put to use in a study of T cells in Graves' hyperthyroidism and ophthalmopathy. In that study: Diagnoses rested on clinical symptoms, serum thyroxine and TRAb, thyroid ultrasound and orbital computed tomography. RT-PCR in the first round (using the HTBI primer set) targeted the TCR CDR3. Most expanded thyroid clonotypes above 0.001 recurred in blood.

Here the sequenced sample was peripheral blood mononuclear cells (PBMCs), taken at new diagnosis, from a patient treated with antithyroid drugs. The V call is TRBV20-1, the J call TRBJ1-5; no clear D. The receptor was derived from a woman aged 25 to 39 with Graves disease. DNA for the CDR3: TGCAGTGCTAGGTCATCTGGTGATAGCAATCAGCCCCAGCATTTT. Amino acids: CSARSSGDSNQPQHF.